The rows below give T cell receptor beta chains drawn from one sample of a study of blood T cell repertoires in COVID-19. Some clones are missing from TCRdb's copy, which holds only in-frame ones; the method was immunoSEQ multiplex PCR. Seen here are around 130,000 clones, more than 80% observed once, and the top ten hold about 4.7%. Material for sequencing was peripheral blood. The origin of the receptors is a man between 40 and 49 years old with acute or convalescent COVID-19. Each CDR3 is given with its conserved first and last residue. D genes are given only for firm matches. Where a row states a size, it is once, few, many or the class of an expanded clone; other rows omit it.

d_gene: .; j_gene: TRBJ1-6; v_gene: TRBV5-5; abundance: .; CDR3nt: TGTGCCAGCAGCTTGGTAGGGACTGTGGGATCACCCCTCCACTTT; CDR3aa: CASSLVGTVGSPLHF
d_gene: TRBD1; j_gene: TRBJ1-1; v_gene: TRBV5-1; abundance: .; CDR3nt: TGCGCCAGCAGCTCAGGACAGGGGGCTCACACTGAAGCTTTCTTT; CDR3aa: CASSSGQGAHTEAFF
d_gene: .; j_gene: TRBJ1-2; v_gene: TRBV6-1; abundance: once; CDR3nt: TGTGCCAGCAGTGAAGGCGGCGACTATGGCTACACCTTC; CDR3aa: CASSEGGDYGYTF
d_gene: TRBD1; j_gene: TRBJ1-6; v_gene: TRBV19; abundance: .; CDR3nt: TGTGCCAGTAGTACGAGGACAGGGGAGGCCTATAATTCACCCCTCCACTTT; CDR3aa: CASSTRTGEAYNSPLHF
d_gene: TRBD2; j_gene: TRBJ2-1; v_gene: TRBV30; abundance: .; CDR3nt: TGTGCCTGGAGAATTCGTGTAGCGGGAGGCTCCTACAATGAGCAGTTCTTC; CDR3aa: CAWRIRVAGGSYNEQFF
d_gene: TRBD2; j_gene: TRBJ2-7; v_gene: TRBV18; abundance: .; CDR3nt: TGTGCCAGCTCACCACCGAGTCTAGCGGGCTCTTCCTACGAGCAGTACTTC; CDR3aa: CASSPPSLAGSSYEQYF
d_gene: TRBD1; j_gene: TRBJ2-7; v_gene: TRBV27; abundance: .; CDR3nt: TGTGCCAGCAGTAAGCAGGGGGTTACGTACGAGCAGTACTTC; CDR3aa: CASSKQGVTYEQYF
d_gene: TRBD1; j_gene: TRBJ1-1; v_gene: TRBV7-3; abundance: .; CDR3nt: TGTGCCAGCAGCTTAGGGACAGTGAACACTGAAGCTTTCTTT; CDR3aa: CASSLGTVNTEAFF
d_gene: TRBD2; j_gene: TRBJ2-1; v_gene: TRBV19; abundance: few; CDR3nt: TGTGCCAGTAGTCAGAGCGGGAGATCCTACAATGAGCAGTTCTTC; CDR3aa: CASSQSGRSYNEQFF
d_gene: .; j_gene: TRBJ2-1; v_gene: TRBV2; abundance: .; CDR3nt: TGTGCCAGCGCCCCGGGGTACAATGAGCAGTTCTTC; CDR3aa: CASAPGYNEQFF
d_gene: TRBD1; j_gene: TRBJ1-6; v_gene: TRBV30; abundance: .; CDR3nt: TGTGCCTGGAGTGAGGACAGGCGGACTAATTCACCCCTCCACTTT; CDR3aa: CAWSEDRRTNSPLHF
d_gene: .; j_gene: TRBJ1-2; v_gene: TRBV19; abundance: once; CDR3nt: TGTGCCAGTAGTATATTCCCAGGTGGGGCCTATGGCTACACCTTC; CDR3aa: CASSIFPGGAYGYTF
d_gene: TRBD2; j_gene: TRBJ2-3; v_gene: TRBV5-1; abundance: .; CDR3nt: TGCGCCAGCAGCTTAGATAGCGGGGGGGAGACAGATACGCAGTATTTT; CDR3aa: CASSLDSGGETDTQYF
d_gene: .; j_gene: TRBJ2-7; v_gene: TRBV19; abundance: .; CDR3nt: TGTGCCAGCCCTCACGACAGACCTTACGAGCAGTACTTC; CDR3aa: CASPHDRPYEQYF
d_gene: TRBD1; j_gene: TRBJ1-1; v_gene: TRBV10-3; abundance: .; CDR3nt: TGTGCCATCAGTGAGTCAAGGGGGCAGGGGAGGTCGAACACTGAAGCTTTCTTT; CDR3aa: CAISESRGQGRSNTEAFF
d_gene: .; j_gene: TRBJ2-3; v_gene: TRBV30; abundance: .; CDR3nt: TGTGCCTGGAGCGAGGGTGGCACAGATACGCAGTATTTT; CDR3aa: CAWSEGGTDTQYF
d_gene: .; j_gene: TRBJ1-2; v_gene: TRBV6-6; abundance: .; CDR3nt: TGTGCCAGCAGTGACGGACTGTCTGGCTACACCTTC; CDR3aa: CASSDGLSGYTF
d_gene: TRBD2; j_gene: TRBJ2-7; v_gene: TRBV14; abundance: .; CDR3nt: TGTGCCAGCAGCCAAGGACTAGCGGGAGCGGGGTACGAGCAGTACTTC; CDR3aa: CASSQGLAGAGYEQYF
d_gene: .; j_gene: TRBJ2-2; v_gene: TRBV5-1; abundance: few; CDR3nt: TGCGCCAGCAGCTCGACAGTTCCGAACACCGGGGAGCTGTTTTTT; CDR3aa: CASSSTVPNTGELFF
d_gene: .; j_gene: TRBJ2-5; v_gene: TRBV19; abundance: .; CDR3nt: TGTGCCAGTAGTATAAGCGGCAGGCCCCAAGAGACCCAGTACTTC; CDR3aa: CASSISGRPQETQYF
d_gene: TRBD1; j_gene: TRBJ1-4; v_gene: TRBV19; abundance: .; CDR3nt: TGTGCCAGTAGTACCGGGACAGGGGGAACTAATGAAAAACTGTTTTTT; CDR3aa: CASSTGTGGTNEKLFF
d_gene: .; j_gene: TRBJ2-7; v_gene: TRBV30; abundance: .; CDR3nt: TGTGCCTGGAGTACCAGGGTAGGCGAGCAGTACTTT; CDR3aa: CAWSTRVGEQYF
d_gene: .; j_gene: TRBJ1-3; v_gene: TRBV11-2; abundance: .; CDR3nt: TGTGCCAGCAGCCCTACAGTATCTGGAAACACCATATATTTT; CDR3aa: CASSPTVSGNTIYF
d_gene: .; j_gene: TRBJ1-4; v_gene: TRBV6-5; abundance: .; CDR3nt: TGTGCCACCGGGAGAGGGGATAATGAAAAACTGTTTTTT; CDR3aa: CATGRGDNEKLFF
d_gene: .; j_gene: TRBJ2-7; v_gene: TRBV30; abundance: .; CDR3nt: TGTGCCTGGAGTGTAGAGGCGAGCTCCTACGAGCAGTACTTC; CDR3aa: CAWSVEASSYEQYF
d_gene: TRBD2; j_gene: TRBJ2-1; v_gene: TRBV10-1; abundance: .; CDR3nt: TGCGCCAGCAGTGAGGGGACTAGCGGCTACAATGAGCAGTTCTTC; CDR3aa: CASSEGTSGYNEQFF
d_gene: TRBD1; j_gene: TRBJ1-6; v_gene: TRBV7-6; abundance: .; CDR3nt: TGTGCCAGCAGCTCAGGAGCGAGACAGGGGATTTTAAAAAATTCACCCCTCCACTTT; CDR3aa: CASSSGARQGILKNSPLHF
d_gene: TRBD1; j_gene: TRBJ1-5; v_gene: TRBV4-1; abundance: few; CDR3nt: TGCGCCAGCAGCCCCGGGGAGACAGGGGTTCAGCCCCAGCATTTT; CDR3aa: CASSPGETGVQPQHF
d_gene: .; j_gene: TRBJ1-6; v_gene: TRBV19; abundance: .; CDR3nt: TGTGCCAGTAGCAATAATTCACCCCTCCACTTT; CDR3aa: CASSNNSPLHF
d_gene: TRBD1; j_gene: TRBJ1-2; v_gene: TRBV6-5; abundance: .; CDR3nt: TGTGCCAGCAGTCCCAGGGGGGCCTATGGCTACACCTTC; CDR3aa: CASSPRGAYGYTF
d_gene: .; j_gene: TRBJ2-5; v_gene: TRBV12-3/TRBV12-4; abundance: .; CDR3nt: TGTGCCAGCAGTTTAATGCAGCAAGAGACCCAGTACTTC; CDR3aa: CASSLMQQETQYF
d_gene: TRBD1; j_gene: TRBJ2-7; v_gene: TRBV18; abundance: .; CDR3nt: TGTGCCAGCTCACCACCGGGACAGGGGGACCAGCAGTACTTC; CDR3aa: CASSPPGQGDQQYF
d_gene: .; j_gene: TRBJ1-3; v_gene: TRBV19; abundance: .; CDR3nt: TGTGCCAGTAGTATTTTGATCGGGAGCTCTGGAAACACCATATATTTT; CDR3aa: CASSILIGSSGNTIYF
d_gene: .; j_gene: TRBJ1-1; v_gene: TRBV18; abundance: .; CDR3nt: TGTGCCAGCTCTCGAAACAGGCCGGGAGGCGGCCCCAACACTGAAGCTTTCTTT; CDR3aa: CASSRNRPGGGPNTEAFF
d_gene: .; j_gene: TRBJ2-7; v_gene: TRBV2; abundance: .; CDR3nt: TGTGCCAGCAGACGCGGTTCCTACGAGCAGTACTTC; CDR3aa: CASRRGSYEQYF
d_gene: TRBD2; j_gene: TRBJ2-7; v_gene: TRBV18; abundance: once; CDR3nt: TGTGCCAGCTCACCAGAACCTAGCGGGGCCTACGAGCAGTACTTC; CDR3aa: CASSPEPSGAYEQYF
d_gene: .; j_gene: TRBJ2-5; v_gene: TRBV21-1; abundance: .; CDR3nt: TGTGCCAGCAGCACCGACTCGGGGGGGGGACAGGGTCAAGAGACCCAGTACTTC; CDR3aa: CASSTDSGGGQGQETQYF
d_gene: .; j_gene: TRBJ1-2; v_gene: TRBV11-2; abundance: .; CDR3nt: TGTGCCAGCGGCCCTCTCCCAGGCTACTATGGCTACACCTTC; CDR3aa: CASGPLPGYYGYTF
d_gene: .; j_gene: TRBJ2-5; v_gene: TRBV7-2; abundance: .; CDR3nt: TGTGCCAGCAGCCAACTAGAAGAGACCCAGTACTTC; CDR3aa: CASSQLEETQYF
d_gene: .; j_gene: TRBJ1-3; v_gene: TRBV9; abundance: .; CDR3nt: TGTGCCAGCAGCGTCCTCGGGGGGGGCTCTGGAAACACCATATATTTT; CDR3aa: CASSVLGGGSGNTIYF